A single sample gave rise to the 29 T cell receptor beta chains below, sequenced in a study of blood T cell repertoires in COVID-19. The method was immunoSEQ multiplex PCR; TCRdb's version includes in-frame clones alone and lacks a portion of them. In the table there are nearly 95,000 clones, roughly 79% of which are singletons. Input material: peripheral blood. Receptors were obtained from a human donor in a cohort sampled during active COVID-19.

This chain connects TRBV4-1 to TRBJ2-7, with 7 bases lining up with TRBD1. The CDR3 has 16 residues. Per germline, CDR1 MGHRA and CDR2 YSYEKL. The trim removed 4 bases at V and 1 base at J, leaving 10 bases unmatched. The CDR3 region is CASSPLLTGSSYEQYF. The CDR3 DNA reads TGCGCCAGCAGCCCTCTTTTGACAGGGTCATCCTACGAGCAGTACTTC.

This chain joins TRBV19 and TRBJ1-5; 10 nucleotides align to TRBD1. The CDR3 totals 14 residues. J gave up 6 bases and V 4 bases, and 3 bases lay outside the gene matches. Germline values: CDR1 LNHDA, CDR2 SQIVND (reference sequence). The CDR3 here is CASSTTGGGQPQHF. The DNA of the CDR3 is TGTGCCAGTAGTACGACAGGGGGCGGTCAGCCCCAGCATTTT.

This rearrangement joins TRBV5-3 to TRBJ2-3; a possible D gene is TRBD2 (5 bases). TRBV5-3 is an ORF; its function is uncertain. Trimming stripped 1 base from V and 5 bases from J, with 8 bases between. The CDR3 totals 13 residues. The CDR3 reads CARSLPGIDTQYF. The CDR3 nucleotides are TGTGCCAGAAGCTTGCCGGGGATAGATACGCAGTATTTT.

This clone was found a few times. The chain employs TRBV6-8 and TRBJ2-7, with a possible D match to TRBD2 (6 bases). The germline CDR1 and CDR2 sequences are MNHGY and SAAAGT. This CDR3 is 15 amino acids long. The germline V and J ends were trimmed by 6 bases and 2 bases, with 17 bases remaining between them. The CDR3 DNA follows: TGTGCCAGCAGGCGTAGGGACTTTGGCCCCTACGAGCAGTACTTC. Residues: CASRRRDFGPYEQYF.

In this sample, this clone turned up once. The chain employs TRBV14 and TRBJ2-5; D is unresolved. This CDR3 is 14 amino acids long. Trimming took off 0 bases at V and 5 bases at J, with 10 bases between the two ends. Germline-derived CDR1 and CDR2 are SGHDN and FVKESK. The CDR3 DNA follows: TGTGCCAGCAGCCAAGATTTGGGCCCCGAGACCCAGTACTTC. This encodes CASSQDLGPETQYF.

This chain connects TRBV7-9 to TRBJ2-7; no definite D call. CDR3 size: 11 residues. V shed 5 bases and J shed 3 bases, with 5 bases lying between them. Germline V CDR1 and CDR2: SEHNR, FQNEAQ (reference sequence). CDR3 nucleotides: TGTGCCAGCAGCCCACTCTACGAGCAGTACTTC. It encodes CASSPLYEQYF.

This chain links TRBV6-5 with TRBJ2-1; 8 positions match TRBD2. Trimming took 5 bases from V and 8 from J; bases not matched to a gene: 5. The length of the CDR3 is 13 residues. Germline loops: CDR1 MNHEY, CDR2 SVGAGI. CDR3 in amino acids: CASSRAGVHEQFF. CDR3 in DNA: TGTGCCAGCAGTCGAGCGGGAGTACATGAGCAGTTCTTC.

CDR3 DNA sequence: TGTGCCAGCAGTTTTGGTCGGAACTATGGCTACACCTTC. As protein: CASSFGRNYGYTF. The rearrangement links TRBV12-3 or TRBV12-4 to TRBJ1-2; no clear D gene. The CDR3 sequence is 13 residues long. V was trimmed by 3 bases and J by 2 bases, leaving 7 bases between them.

The rearrangement joins TRBV6-6 to TRBJ1-2, with 7 nucleotides matching TRBD1. CDR1 and CDR2 (germline): MNHNY, SVGAGI (reference sequence). The length of the CDR3 is 15 residues. The V and J ends lost 0 bases and 6 bases, in that order; junction bases with no gene match: 7. The CDR3 protein is CASSYSDRDVNGYTF. The CDR3 DNA is TGTGCCAGCAGTTACTCCGACAGGGATGTAAATGGCTACACCTTC.

The chain combines TRBV28 with TRBJ2-7; D is undetermined. Trimming shortened V by 5 bases and J by 2 bases, and 13 bases separated the two germline ends. In germline, CDR1 is MDHEN, CDR2 SYDVKM. This CDR3 is 14 amino acids long. The CDR3 spells CASSPPGGPYEQYF. Written as DNA, the CDR3 is TGTGCCAGCAGTCCCCCCGGCGGCCCCTACGAGCAGTACTTC.

This clone was picked up a small number of times. The CDR3 coding sequence is TGTGCCAGCAGCGTACTCGAGAATAACTATGGCTACACCTTC. Amino acids: CASSVLENNYGYTF. The J gene is TRBJ1-2, the V gene TRBV9; D ambiguous. The ends were cut back, 1 base at V and 1 base at J, with 8 bases in the middle. Germline CDR1 SGDLS, CDR2 YYNGEE. The length of the CDR3 is 14 residues.

The chain couples TRBV13 to TRBJ2-7, with TRBD1 identical over 9 bases. V dropped 5 bases and J dropped 4; count of bases not matched to a gene: 0. CDR1 is PRHDT and CDR2 is FYEKMQ in the germline V gene (reference sequence). The CDR3 has 12 amino acids. Here the CDR3 reads CASSDRGYEQYF. In nucleotides, the CDR3 is TGTGCCAGCAGCGACAGGGGGTACGAGCAGTACTTC.

J is TRBJ2-3 and V is TRBV10-3; 7 bases are a match to TRBD1. In germline, CDR1 is ENHRY, CDR2 SYGVKD. The CDR3 sequence is 14 residues long. The trim removed 4 bases at V and 1 base at J, leaving 2 bases unmatched. CDR3 in amino acids: CAISVGQGTDTQYF. The CDR3 coding sequence is TGTGCCATCAGTGTTGGACAGGGCACAGATACGCAGTATTTT.

This chain joins TRBV28 and TRBJ2-4; D is possibly TRBD2 (6 bases). Germline V CDR1 and CDR2: MDHEN, SYDVKM. Trimming pared 3 bases from V and 3 bases from J, leaving 12 bases between. The CDR3 loop spans 15 amino acids. CDR3 in DNA: TGTGCCAGCAGTTTGCCGGGACTCATCAAAAACATTCAGTACTTC. The encoded protein is CASSLPGLIKNIQYF.

In this sample, this clone turned up a few times. This chain links TRBV3-1 (or the pseudogene TRBV3-2) with TRBJ2-2; 9 bases map to TRBD1. Germline trimming cut 7 bases from V and 7 bases from J; bases unmatched to any gene: 7. Germline lookup yields CDR1 LGHDT and CDR2 YNNKEL (reference sequence). The CDR3 consists of 14 residues. The CDR3 DNA sequence: TGTGCCAGCACCAAACAGGGGGCGAGCGGGGAGCTGTTTTTT. Its translation is CASTKQGASGELFF.

The chain recombines TRBV7-9 with TRBJ1-2; D unresolved. The CDR3 spans 15 residues. V was cut by 5 bases and J by 2 bases, with 15 bases left in between. Germline lookup yields CDR1 SEHNR and CDR2 FQNEAQ (reference sequence). The CDR3 spells CASSLYGRENYGYTF. CDR3 bases: TGTGCCAGCAGCCTCTATGGTCGCGAGAACTATGGCTACACCTTC.

The V call is TRBV7-9, the J call TRBJ2-3, with D possibly matching TRBD2 (6 bases). This CDR3 contains 15 residues. V lost 5 bases, J lost 0 bases, and 12 bases lay in between. Per the germline V gene, CDR1 is SEHNR and CDR2 is FQNEAQ (reference sequence). The CDR3: CASSLGGTSTDTQYF. In DNA form, the CDR3 reads TGTGCCAGCAGCCTTGGGGGGACTAGCACAGATACGCAGTATTTT.

The chain employs TRBV7-3 and TRBJ2-6; D may be TRBD2 (5 bases). CDR1 and CDR2 (germline): SGHTA, FQGTGA. V lost 2 bases, J lost 0 bases, and 8 bases lay in between. The CDR3 consists of 16 residues. CDR3 coding DNA: TGTGCCAGCAGCTTAGGCGGAGGCTCTGGGGCCAACGTCCTGACTTTC. Its translation is CASSLGGGSGANVLTF. The whole variable domain, remainder taken from reference TRBV7-3 and TRBJ2-6, is GAGVSQTPSNKVTEKGKYVELRCDPISGHTALYWYRQSLGQGPEFLIYFQGTGAADDSGLPNDRFFAVRPEGSVSTLKIQRTERGDSAVYLCASSLGGGSGANVLTFGAGSRLTVL.

This clone was observed at least ten times. The rearrangement links TRBV14 to TRBJ2-1; perhaps TRBD1 as D (5 bases). This CDR3 is 11 amino acids long. With 8 bases removed from V and 9 bases from J, the gap between germline ends came to 11 bases. In germline, CDR1 is SGHDN, CDR2 FVKESK. The CDR3 DNA reads as TGTGCCAGCGGGGCTAGTGGTGAGCAGTTCTTC. This gives the protein CASGASGEQFF.

The chain couples TRBV7-3 to TRBJ2-5, with D possibly being TRBD2 (5 bases). This CDR3 is built from 14 residues. Between the trimmed V and J ends, which lost 5 bases and 4 bases, there was a span of 14 bases. Germline V lookup: CDR1 SGHTA, CDR2 FQGTGA. The CDR3: CASSPGRGSETQYF. The CDR3 region has the DNA TGTGCCAGCAGCCCCGGCCGAGGGTCAGAGACCCAGTACTTC.

The V gene is TRBV5-4, the J gene TRBJ2-1, with a weak D call TRBD1 (6 bases). Germline V lookup: CDR1 SGHNT, CDR2 YYREEE (reference sequence). The V end lost 4 bases, the J end lost 8 bases, and 19 bases lay between the germline ends. The CDR3 totals 15 residues. CDR3 amino acids: CASSVTTGVLHEQFF. In nucleotides, the CDR3 is TGTGCCAGCAGCGTTACGACAGGAGTACTCCATGAGCAGTTCTTC.

This clone has only one observation. The V and J genes are TRBV5-4 and TRBJ1-3; D is undetermined. The CDR3 length is 15 residues. Germline V CDR1 and CDR2: SGHNT, YYREEE (reference sequence). The V end was cut by 3 bases, the J end by 4 bases, with 14 bases between. Here the CDR3 reads CASSSSGFSGNTIYF. The DNA for the CDR3 is TGTGCCAGCAGCTCCTCGGGGTTTTCCGGAAACACCATATATTTT. The complete variable domain, with remaining parts taken from reference TRBV5-4 and TRBJ1-3, reads ETGVTQSPTHLIKTRGQQVTLRCSSQSGHNTVSWYQQALGQGPQFIFQYYREEENGRGNFPPRFSGLQFPNYSSELNVNALELDDSALYLCASSSSGFSGNTIYFGEGSWLTVV.

The genes are TRBV12-5 and TRBJ2-3, with D tentatively TRBD2 (6 bases). V was cut by 1 base and J by 4 bases, with 15 bases left in between. Germline V gene sequence: CDR1 LGHNT, CDR2 FRNRAP. This CDR3 comprises 16 residues. The CDR3 loop is CASGLGLSGDADTQYF. CDR3 nucleotide sequence: TGTGCTAGTGGTTTGGGGCTATCGGGAGACGCAGATACGCAGTATTTT.

This rearrangement joins TRBV7-6 to TRBJ2-7, with a tentative D call TRBD2 (5 bases). Trimming shortened V by 3 bases and J by 7 bases, and 13 bases separated the two germline ends. This CDR3 is 13 amino acids long. Per germline, CDR1 SGHVS and CDR2 FNYEAQ. The CDR3 here is CASSFSPGKEQYF. Written as DNA, the CDR3 is TGTGCCAGCAGCTTTTCCCCCGGGAAGGAGCAGTACTTC.

The chain carries TRBV24-1 and TRBJ2-7, with TRBD1 matching 10 bases. Germline V gene data show CDR1 as KGHDR and CDR2 as SFDVKD. The CDR3 runs 16 residues. The J segment lost 3 bases and the V segment lost 3 bases, leaving 7 bases of the junction unmatched. Here the CDR3 DNA reads TGTGCCACCAGTGATAACCCGGGACAGGGGCTCTACGAGCAGTACTTC. Translated, it gives CATSDNPGQGLYEQYF.

This rearrangement joins TRBV28 to TRBJ1-6; D not resolved. Trimming shortened V by 3 bases and J by 8 bases, and 2 bases separated the two germline ends. Germline-derived CDR1 and CDR2 are MDHEN and SYDVKM. The CDR3 contains 11 residues. CDR3 residues: CASSFDSPLHF. The CDR3 coding sequence is TGTGCCAGCAGTTTCGATTCACCCCTCCACTTT. The whole variable domain, filled in from reference TRBV28 and TRBJ1-6, reads DVKVTQSSRYLVKRTGEKVFLECVQDMDHENMFWYRQDPGLGLRLIYFSYDVKMKEKGDIPEGYSVSREKKERFSLILESASTNQTSMYLCASSFDSPLHFGNGTRLTVT.

This sequence joins TRBV5-1 and TRBJ2-6, with unresolved D. CDR3 length: 16 amino acids. Germline V lookup: CDR1 SGHRS, CDR2 YFSETQ. The V gene lost 2 bases and the J gene lost 2 bases, with 11 bases spanning the gap. CDR3 DNA sequence: TGCGCCAGCAGCTTAAGTACTGTCCCTGGGGCCAACGTCCTGACTTTC. Its protein is CASSLSTVPGANVLTF. Full variable domain (outside the CDR3, taken from reference TRBV5-1 and TRBJ2-6): KAGVTQTPRYLIKTRGQQVTLSCSPISGHRSVSWYQQTPGQGLQFLFEYFSETQRNKGNFPGRFSGRQFSNSRSEMNVSTLELGDSALYLCASSLSTVPGANVLTFGAGSRLTVL.

This chain connects TRBV11-3 to TRBJ2-1; TRBD1 agrees at 12 bases. The V and J ends lost 4 bases and 7 bases, in that order; junction bases with no gene match: 2. From germline, CDR1 is SGHNT and CDR2 YENEEA. The CDR3 is made up of 14 amino acids. The CDR3 is CASSSGQGANEQFF. The CDR3 bases are TGTGCCAGCAGCTCGGGACAGGGGGCAAATGAGCAGTTCTTC.

Here the CDR3 DNA reads TGCGCCAGCAGCGTGGGACTAGCGGGAAAGCAGTACTTC. It encodes CASSVGLAGKQYF. V and J are TRBV10-1 and TRBJ2-7; 13 nucleotides line up with TRBD2. Trimming took 6 bases from V and 8 from J; bases not matched to a gene: 4. The CDR3 length is 13 residues. CDR1 WNHNN and CDR2 SYGVQD come from the germline V gene (reference sequence).